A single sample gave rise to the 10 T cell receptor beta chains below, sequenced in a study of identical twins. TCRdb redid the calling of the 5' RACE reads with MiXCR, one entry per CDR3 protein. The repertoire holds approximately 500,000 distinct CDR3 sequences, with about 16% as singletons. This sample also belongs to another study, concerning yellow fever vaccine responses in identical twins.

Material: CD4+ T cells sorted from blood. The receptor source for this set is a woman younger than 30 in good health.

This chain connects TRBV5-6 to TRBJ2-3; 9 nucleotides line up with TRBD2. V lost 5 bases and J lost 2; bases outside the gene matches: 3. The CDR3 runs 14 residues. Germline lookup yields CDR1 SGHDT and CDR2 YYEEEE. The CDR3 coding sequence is TGTGCCAGCAGTCCTAGCGGGAACACAGATACGCAGTATTTT. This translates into CASSPSGNTDTQYF.

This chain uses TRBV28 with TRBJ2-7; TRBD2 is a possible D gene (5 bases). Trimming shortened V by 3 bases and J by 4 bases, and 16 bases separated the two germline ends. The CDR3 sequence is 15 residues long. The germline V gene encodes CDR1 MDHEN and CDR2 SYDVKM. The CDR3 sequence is CASSFERLRGYEQYF. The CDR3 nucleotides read TGTGCCAGCAGTTTTGAGCGTCTCCGGGGTTACGAGCAGTACTTC.

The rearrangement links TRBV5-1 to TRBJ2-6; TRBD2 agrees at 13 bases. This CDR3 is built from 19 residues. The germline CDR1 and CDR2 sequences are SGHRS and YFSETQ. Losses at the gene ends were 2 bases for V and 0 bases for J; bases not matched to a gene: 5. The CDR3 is CASSLRLAGGGSGANVLTF. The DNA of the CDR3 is TGCGCCAGCAGCTTACGACTAGCGGGGGGCGGCTCTGGGGCCAACGTCCTGACTTTC.

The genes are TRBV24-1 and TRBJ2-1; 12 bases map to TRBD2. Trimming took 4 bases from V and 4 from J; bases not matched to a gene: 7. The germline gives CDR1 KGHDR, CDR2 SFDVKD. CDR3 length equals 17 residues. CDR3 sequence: CATSDPRLAGVYNEQFF. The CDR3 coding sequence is TGTGCCACCAGTGACCCCCGACTAGCGGGGGTTTACAATGAGCAGTTCTTC.

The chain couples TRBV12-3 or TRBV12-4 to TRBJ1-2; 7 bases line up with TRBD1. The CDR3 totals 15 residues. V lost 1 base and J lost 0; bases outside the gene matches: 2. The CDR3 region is CASSLVTGPNYGYTF. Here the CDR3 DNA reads TGTGCCAGCAGTTTAGTGACAGGGCCTAACTATGGCTACACCTTC.

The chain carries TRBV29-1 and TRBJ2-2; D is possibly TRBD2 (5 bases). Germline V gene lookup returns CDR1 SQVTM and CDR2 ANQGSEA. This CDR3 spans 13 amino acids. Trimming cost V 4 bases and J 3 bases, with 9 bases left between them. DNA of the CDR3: TGCAGCGTTGCCCGGGGAGACACCGGGGAGCTGTTTTTT. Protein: CSVARGDTGELFF.

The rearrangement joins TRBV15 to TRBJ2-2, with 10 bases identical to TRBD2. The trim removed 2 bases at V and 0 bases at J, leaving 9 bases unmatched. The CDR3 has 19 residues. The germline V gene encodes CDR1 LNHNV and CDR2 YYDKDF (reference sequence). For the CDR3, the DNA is TGTGCCACCAGCAGACCCCGAATTAGCGGGAGGTCGAACACCGGGGAGCTGTTTTTT. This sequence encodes CATSRPRISGRSNTGELFF.

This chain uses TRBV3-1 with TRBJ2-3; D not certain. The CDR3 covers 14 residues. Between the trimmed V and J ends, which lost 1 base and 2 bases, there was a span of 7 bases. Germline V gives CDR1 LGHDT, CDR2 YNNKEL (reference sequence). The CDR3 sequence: CASSQGLPTDTQYF. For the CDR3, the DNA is TGTGCCAGCAGCCAAGGGTTACCCACAGATACGCAGTATTTT.

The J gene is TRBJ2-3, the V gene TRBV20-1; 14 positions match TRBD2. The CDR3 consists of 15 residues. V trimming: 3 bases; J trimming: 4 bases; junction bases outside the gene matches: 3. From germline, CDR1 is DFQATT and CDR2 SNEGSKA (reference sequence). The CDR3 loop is CSASGLAGGSDTQYF. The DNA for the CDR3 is TGCAGTGCTAGCGGACTAGCGGGGGGCTCAGATACGCAGTATTTT.

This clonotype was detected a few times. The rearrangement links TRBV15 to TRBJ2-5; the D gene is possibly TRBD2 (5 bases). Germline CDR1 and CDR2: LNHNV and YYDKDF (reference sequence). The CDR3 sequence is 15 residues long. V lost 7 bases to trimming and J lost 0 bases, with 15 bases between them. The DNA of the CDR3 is TGTGCCACCATGAACCGAGCGGAAAACCAAGAGACCCAGTACTTC. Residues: CATMNRAENQETQYF. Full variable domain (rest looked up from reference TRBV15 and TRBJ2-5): DAMVIQNPRYQVTQFGKPVTLSCSQTLNHNVMYWYQQKSSQAPKLLFHYYDKDFNNEADTPDNFQSRRPNTSFCFLDIRSPGLGDTAMYLCATMNRAENQETQYFGPGTRLLVL.